This record looks at one TCR beta chain sequence and its context. Its specificity is not known. These data originate in a study of CD8+CD57+ T cells in acquired aplastic anemia. Study-wide results and caveats: The same twenty-nine CD8+ CDR3 sequences occurred in patients and in controls.

Germline lookup yields CDR1 ENHRY and CDR2 SYGVKD. CDR3 size: 13 residues. The V gene end was trimmed by 4 bases and the J gene end by 5 bases; junction bases not matched to a gene: 4. Researchers used genomic DNA as the template to profile TCR beta VDJ and CDR3. A single record per CDR3 protein comes from TCRdb applying MiXCR to the reads. Among some 210,000 distinct CDR3 sequences, around 60% were seen once, and the ten largest hold roughly 29%. The chain has TRBV10-3 and TRBJ2-7; 8 nucleotides match TRBD1. Specimen: sorted CD4+, CD8+, or CD8+CD57+ T cells (not recorded which) from PBMCs. This clonotype was sampled from a human donor in good health. As DNA, the CDR3 is TGTGCCATCAGTGGGACAGGGCGCGACGAGCAGTACTTC. It is translated as CAISGTGRDEQYF.